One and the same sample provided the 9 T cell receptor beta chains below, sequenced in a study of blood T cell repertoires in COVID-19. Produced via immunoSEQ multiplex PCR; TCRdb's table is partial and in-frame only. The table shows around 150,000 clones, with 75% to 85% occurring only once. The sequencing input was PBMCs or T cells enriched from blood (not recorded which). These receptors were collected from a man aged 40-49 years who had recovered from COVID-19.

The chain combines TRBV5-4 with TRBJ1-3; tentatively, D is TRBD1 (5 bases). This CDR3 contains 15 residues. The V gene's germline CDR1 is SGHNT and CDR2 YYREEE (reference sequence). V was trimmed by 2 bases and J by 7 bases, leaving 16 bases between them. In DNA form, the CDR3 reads TGTGCCAGCAGCTTTGGCAGGGCGAAGGGGAACACCATATATTTT. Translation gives CASSFGRAKGNTIYF.

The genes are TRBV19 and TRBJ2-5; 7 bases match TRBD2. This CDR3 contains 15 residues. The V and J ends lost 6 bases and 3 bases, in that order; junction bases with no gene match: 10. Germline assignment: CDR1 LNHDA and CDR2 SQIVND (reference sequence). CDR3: CASSPRVGREETQYF. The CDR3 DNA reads TGTGCCAGTAGCCCGAGGGTAGGGAGGGAAGAGACCCAGTACTTC.

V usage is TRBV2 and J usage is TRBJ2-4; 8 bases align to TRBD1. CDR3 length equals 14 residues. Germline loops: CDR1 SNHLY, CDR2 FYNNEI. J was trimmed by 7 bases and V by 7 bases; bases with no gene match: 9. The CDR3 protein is CASIDPGGRNIQYF. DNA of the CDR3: TGTGCCAGCATTGACCCAGGGGGCAGGAACATTCAGTACTTC.

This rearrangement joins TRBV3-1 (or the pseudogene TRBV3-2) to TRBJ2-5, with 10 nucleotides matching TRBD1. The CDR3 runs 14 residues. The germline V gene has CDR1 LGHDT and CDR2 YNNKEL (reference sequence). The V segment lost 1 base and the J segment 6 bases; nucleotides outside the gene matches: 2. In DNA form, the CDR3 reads TGTGCCAGCAGCCAAGGGACAGGGGGACAGACCCAGTACTTC. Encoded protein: CASSQGTGGQTQYF.

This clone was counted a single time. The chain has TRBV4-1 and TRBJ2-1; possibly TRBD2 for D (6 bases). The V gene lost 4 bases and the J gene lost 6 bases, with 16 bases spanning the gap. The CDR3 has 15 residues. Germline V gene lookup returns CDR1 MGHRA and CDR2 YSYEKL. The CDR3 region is CASSRWASDGNEQFF. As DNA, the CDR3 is TGCGCCAGCAGCCGATGGGCTAGCGATGGCAATGAGCAGTTCTTC.

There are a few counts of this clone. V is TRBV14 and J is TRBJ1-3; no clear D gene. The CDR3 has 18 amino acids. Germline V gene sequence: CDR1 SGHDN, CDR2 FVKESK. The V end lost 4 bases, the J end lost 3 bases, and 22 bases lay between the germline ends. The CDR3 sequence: CASSRNRNPGIIGNTIYF. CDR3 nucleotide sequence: TGTGCCAGCAGCCGAAACCGAAATCCGGGAATCATTGGAAACACCATATATTTT.

CDR3 protein: CASSRTGPNEKLFF. The CDR3 nucleotides read TGTGCCAGTAGTCGGACAGGTCCCAATGAAAAACTGTTTTTT. The chain uses TRBV19 and TRBJ1-4; 7 nucleotides match TRBD1. This CDR3 has 14 amino acids. The germline gives CDR1 LNHDA, CDR2 SQIVND (reference sequence). The trim removed 5 bases at V and 5 bases at J, leaving 5 bases unmatched.

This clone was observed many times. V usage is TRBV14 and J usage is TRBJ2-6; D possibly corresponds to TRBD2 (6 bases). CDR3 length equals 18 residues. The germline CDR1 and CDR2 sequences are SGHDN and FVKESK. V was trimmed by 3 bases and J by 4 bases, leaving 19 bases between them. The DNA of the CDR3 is TGTGCCAGCAGCCATATTCGGGACTTCTCTACCGGGGCCAACGTCCTGACTTTC. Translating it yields CASSHIRDFSTGANVLTF.

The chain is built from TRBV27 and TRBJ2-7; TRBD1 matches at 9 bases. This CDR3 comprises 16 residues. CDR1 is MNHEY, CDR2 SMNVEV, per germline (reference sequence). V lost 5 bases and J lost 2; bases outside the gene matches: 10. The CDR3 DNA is TGTGCCAGCAGTCTGACCGGGACAGGGATCGCCTACGAGCAGTACGTC. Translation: CASSLTGTGIAYEQYV.